The 2 T cell receptor beta chains presented below share a single source sample, sequenced in a study of blood T cell repertoires in COVID-19. Generated by immunoSEQ multiplex PCR, the TCRdb table keeps only in-frame clones and is missing some. Counted here are about 230,000 clones, 89% occurring once; the ten biggest clones make up almost 4%. Sequencing was performed on PBMCs or T cells enriched from blood (not recorded which). The receptors shown here come from a woman aged 25 to 45 with acute COVID-19.

V is TRBV6-1 and J is TRBJ1-2, with D maybe TRBD1 (6 bases). The CDR3 is made up of 13 amino acids. V was shortened by 3 bases and J by 5 bases, with 10 bases between the two germline ends. The V gene's germline CDR1 is MNHNS and CDR2 SASEGT. CDR3 coding DNA: TGTGCCAGCAGTGAGGAGGGGGGGTATGGCTACACCTTC. It yields the protein CASSEEGGYGYTF.

J is TRBJ2-2 and V is TRBV19; weak D call: TRBD1 (6 bases). With 3 bases removed from V and 3 bases from J, the gap between germline ends came to 23 bases. The CDR3 loop spans 19 amino acids. The germline V gene encodes CDR1 LNHDA and CDR2 SQIVND (reference sequence). CDR3 protein: CASSIGVWGQRSDTGELFF. CDR3 in DNA: TGTGCCAGTAGTATCGGAGTGTGGGGGCAGAGGTCGGACACCGGGGAGCTGTTTTTT.